Reported below is one TCR beta chain. Germline V lookup: CDR1 MNHNS, CDR2 SASEGT. V lost 0 bases to trimming and J lost 2 bases, with 13 bases between them. The CDR3 extends over 16 amino acids. This specimen comes from a study of T cell responses to AZD1222 COVID-19 vaccine. Profiled with immunoSEQ multiplex PCR; TCRdb holds only in-frame clones, not every one. Of 130,000 or so clones in the sample, 80% to 90% were seen once. Specimen: peripheral blood, collected on day 0 of AZD1222 vaccination. The chain couples TRBV6-1 to TRBJ2-5, with D hard to call. The clonotype comes from an adult in good health. CDR3 loop: CASSEASLLLQETQYF. In DNA form, the CDR3 reads TGTGCCAGCAGTGAAGCGAGCTTATTACTTCAAGAGACCCAGTACTTC.